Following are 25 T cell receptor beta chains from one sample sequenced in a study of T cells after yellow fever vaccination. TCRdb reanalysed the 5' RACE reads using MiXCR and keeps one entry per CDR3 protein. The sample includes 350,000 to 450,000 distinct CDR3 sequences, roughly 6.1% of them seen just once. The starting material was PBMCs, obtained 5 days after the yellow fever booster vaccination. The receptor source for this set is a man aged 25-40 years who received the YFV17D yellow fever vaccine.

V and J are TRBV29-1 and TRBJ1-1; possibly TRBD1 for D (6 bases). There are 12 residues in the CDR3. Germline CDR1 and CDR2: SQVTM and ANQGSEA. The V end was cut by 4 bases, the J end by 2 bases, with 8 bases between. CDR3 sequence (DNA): TGCAGCGTTGGGGACACCAACACTGAAGCTTTCTTT. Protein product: CSVGDTNTEAFF.

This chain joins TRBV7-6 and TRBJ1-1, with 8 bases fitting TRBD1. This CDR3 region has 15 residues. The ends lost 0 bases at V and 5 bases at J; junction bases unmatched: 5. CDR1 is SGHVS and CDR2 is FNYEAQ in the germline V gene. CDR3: CASSLAQGAVTEAFF. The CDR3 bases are TGTGCCAGCAGCTTAGCGCAGGGGGCGGTTACTGAAGCTTTCTTT.

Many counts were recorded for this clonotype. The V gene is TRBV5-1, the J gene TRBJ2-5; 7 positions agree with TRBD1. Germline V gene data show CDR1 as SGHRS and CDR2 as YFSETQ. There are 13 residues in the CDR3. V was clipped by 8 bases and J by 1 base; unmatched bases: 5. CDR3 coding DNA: TGCGCCAGTTCGGGACAGAGCCAAGAGACCCAGTACTTC. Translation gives CASSGQSQETQYF.

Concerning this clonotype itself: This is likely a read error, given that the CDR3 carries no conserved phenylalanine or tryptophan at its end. CDR3 amino acids: CASSFLGQNTGELFL. The CDR3 DNA reads TGTGCCAGCAGTTTTTTAGGACAGAACACCGGGGAGCTGTTTCTT. The rearrangement links TRBV28 to TRBJ2-2, with D tentatively TRBD1 (5 bases). V was clipped by 3 bases and J by 1 base, with 9 bases between them. CDR1 and CDR2 (germline): MDHEN, SYDVKM. The CDR3 sequence is 15 residues long.

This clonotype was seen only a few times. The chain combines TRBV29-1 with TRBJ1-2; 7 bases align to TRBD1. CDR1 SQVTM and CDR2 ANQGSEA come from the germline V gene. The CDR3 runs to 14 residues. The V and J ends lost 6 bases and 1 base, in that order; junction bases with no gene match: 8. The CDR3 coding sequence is TGCAGCGTCGGCGACAGGGCTTATAACTATGGCTACACCTTC. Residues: CSVGDRAYNYGYTF.

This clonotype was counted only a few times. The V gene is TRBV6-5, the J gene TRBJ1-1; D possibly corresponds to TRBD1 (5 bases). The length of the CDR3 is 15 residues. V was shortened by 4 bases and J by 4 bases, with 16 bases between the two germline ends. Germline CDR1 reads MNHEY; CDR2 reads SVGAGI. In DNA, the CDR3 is TGTGCCAGCAGTTTCAGCGCCGCGGGGGGCACTGAAGCTTTCTTT. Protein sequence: CASSFSAAGGTEAFF.

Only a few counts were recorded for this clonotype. CDR3 loop: CASSLVPAGGRNTIYF. The CDR3 coding sequence is TGTGCCAGCAGCTTAGTCCCTGCAGGGGGCCGAAACACCATATATTTT. The chain is built from TRBV7-2 and TRBJ1-3, with 8 bases fitting TRBD1. The CDR3 has 16 residues. V shed 1 base and J 5 bases; nucleotides not matched to a gene: 7. Germline CDR1 SGHTA, CDR2 FQGNSA.

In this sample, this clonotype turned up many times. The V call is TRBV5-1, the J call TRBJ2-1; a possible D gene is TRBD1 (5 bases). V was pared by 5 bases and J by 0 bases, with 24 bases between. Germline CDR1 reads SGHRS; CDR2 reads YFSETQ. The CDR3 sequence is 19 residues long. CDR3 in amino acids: CASSYIQGVGRSSYNEQFF. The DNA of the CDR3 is TGCGCCAGCAGTTATATCCAGGGCGTGGGTCGGAGCTCCTACAATGAGCAGTTCTTC.

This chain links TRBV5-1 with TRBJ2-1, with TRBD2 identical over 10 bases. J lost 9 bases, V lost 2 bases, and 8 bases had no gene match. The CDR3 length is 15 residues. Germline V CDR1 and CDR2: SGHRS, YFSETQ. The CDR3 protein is CASSFSSGSGGEQFF. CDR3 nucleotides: TGCGCCAGCAGCTTTTCTAGCGGGAGTGGCGGTGAGCAGTTCTTC.

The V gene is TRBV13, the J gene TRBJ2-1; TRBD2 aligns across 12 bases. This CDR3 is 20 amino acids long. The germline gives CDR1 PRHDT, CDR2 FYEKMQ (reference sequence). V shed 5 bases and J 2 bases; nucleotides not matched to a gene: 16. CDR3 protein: CASSRNIKSGLAGPYNEQFF. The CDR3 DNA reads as TGTGCCAGCAGCCGAAACATAAAGTCTGGACTAGCGGGACCCTACAATGAGCAGTTCTTC.

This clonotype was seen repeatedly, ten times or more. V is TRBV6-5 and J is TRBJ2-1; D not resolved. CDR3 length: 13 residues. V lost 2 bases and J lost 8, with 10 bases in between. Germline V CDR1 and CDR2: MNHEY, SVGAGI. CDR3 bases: TGTGCCAGCAGTTACACCGATGCCGATGAGCAGTTCTTC. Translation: CASSYTDADEQFF.

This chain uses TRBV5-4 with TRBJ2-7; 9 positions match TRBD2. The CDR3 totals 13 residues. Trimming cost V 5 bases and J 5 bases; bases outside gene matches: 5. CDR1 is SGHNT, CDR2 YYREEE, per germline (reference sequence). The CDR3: CASRRTSDNEQYF. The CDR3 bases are TGTGCCAGCAGACGGACTAGCGATAACGAGCAGTACTTC.

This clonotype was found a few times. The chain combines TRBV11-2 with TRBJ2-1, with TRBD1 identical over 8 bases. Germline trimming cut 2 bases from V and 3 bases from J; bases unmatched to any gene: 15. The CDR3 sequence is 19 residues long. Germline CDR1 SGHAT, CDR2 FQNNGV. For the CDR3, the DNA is TGTGCCAGCAGCTTATCTTCAGTTGACAGGGGATCGTTCTACAATGAGCAGTTCTTC. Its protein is CASSLSSVDRGSFYNEQFF. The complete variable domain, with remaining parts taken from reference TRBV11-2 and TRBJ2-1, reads EAGVAQSPRYKIIEKRQSVAFWCNPISGHATLYWYQQILGQGPKLLIQFQNNGVVDDSQLPKDRFSAERLKGVDSTLKIQPAKLEDSAVYLCASSLSSVDRGSFYNEQFFGPGTRLTVL.

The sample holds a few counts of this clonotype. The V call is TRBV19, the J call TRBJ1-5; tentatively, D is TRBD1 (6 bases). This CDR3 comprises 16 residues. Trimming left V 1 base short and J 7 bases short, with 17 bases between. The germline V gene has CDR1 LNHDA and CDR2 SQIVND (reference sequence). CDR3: CASSIAGAGVRQPQHF. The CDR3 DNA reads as TGTGCCAGTAGTATAGCGGGGGCAGGGGTTAGACAGCCCCAGCATTTT.

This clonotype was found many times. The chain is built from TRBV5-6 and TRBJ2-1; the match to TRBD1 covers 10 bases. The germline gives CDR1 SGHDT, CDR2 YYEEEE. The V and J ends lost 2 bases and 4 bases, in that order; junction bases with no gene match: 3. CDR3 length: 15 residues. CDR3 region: CASSLEGQGYNEQFF. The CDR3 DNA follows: TGTGCCAGCAGCTTAGAGGGACAGGGGTACAATGAGCAGTTCTTC.

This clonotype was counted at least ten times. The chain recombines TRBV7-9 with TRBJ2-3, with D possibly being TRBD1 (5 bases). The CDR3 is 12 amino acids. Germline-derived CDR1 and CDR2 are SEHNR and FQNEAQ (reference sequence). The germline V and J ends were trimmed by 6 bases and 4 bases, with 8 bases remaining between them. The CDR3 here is CASSRRADTQYF. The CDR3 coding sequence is TGTGCCAGCAGTCGCAGGGCAGATACGCAGTATTTT.

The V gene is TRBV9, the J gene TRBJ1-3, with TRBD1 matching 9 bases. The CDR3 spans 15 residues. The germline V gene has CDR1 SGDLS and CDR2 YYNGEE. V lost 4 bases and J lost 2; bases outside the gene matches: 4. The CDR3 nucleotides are TGTGCCAGCAGCCTATGGGACAGGGCTGGAAACACCATATATTTT. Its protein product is CASSLWDRAGNTIYF.

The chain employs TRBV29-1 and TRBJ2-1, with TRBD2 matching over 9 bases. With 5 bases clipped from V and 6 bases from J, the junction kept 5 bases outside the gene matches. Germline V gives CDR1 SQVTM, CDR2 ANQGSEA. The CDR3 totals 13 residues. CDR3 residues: CSVQGREGNEQFF. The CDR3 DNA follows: TGCAGCGTTCAAGGGCGGGAGGGCAATGAGCAGTTCTTC.

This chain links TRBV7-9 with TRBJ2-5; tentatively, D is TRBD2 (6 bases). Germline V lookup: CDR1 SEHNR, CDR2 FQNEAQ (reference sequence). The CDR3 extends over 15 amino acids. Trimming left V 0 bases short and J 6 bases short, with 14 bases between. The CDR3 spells CASSLALEGRQTQYF. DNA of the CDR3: TGTGCCAGCAGCTTAGCGTTGGAGGGGAGACAGACCCAGTACTTC.

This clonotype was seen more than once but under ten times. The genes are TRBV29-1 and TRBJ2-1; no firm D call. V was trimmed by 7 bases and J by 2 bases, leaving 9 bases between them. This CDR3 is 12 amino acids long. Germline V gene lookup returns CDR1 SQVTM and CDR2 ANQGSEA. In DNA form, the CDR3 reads TGCAGCGGGGCCTTACCCTACAATGAGCAGTTCTTC. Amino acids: CSGALPYNEQFF.

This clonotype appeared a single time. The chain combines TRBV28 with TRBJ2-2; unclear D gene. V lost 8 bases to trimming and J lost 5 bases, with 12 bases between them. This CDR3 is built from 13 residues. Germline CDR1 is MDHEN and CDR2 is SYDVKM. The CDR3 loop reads CASGGVWTGELFF. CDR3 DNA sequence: TGTGCCAGCGGTGGAGTCTGGACCGGGGAGCTGTTTTTT.

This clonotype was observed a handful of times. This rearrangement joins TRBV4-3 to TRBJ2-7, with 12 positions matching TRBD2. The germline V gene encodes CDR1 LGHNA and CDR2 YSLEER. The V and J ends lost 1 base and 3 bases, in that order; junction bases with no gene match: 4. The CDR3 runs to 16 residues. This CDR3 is CASSQVLAGGGYEQYF. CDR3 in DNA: TGCGCCAGCAGCCAAGTACTAGCGGGAGGCGGCTACGAGCAGTACTTC.

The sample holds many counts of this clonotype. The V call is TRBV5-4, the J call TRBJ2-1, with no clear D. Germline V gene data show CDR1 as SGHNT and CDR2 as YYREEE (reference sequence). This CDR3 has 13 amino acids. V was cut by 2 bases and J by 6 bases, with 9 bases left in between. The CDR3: CASSLRGSNEQFF. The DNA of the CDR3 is TGTGCCAGCAGCTTAAGAGGAAGCAATGAGCAGTTCTTC.

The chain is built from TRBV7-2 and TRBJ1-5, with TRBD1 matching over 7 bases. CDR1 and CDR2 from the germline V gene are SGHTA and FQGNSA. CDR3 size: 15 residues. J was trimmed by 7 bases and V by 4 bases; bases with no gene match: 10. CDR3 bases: TGTGCCAGCAGCTCCGTCAGGGGGAACGGGCAGCCCCAGCATTTT. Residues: CASSSVRGNGQPQHF.

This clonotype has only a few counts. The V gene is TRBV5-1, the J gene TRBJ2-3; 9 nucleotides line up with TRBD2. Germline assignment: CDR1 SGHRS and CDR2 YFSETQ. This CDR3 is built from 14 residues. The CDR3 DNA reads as TGCGCGACCACGGCGGGGGGGACCACAGATACGCAGTATTTT. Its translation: CATTAGGTTDTQYF.